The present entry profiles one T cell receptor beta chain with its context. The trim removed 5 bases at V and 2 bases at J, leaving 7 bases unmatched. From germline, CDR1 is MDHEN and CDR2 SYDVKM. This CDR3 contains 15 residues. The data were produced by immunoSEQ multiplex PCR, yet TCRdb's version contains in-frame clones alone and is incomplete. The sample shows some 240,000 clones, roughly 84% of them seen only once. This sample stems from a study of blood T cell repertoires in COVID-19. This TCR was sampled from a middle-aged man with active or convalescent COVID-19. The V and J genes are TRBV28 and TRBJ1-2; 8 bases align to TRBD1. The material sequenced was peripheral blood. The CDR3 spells CASSLWTGPNYGYTF. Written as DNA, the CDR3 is TGTGCCAGCAGTCTTTGGACAGGGCCAAACTATGGCTACACCTTC.